This T cell receptor beta chain was sequenced during a study of T-cell reconstitution after alpha-beta-depleted transplantation in children. Study outcomes and limitations: There were some patients whose high TCRbeta diversity at day 60 came from surviving recipient T cells and thymic progenitors. Fresh T-cell production supplied most of the T-cell counts and diversity seen one year after transplant. Alpha-beta T cells about two months after transplant reportedly derived from several hundred expanded graft clones.

The CDR3 contains 16 residues. Trimming stripped 3 bases from V and 1 base from J, with 14 bases between. The germline V gene encodes CDR1 LNHNV and CDR2 YYDKDF (reference sequence). As it was prepared, the TCRbeta library received unique molecular identifiers. Via MiXCR, TCRdb re-called the PCR reads, giving one row per CDR3 protein. The table lists about 1,000,000 distinct CDR3 sequences, about 29% of them singletons. Points on this clonotype: Its antigen is not identified.

Sequencing used PBMCs, mostly from graft donor cells, obtained 360 days after TCRalphabeta/CD19-depleted stem cell transplant. This TCR was sampled from a boy in the first two years of life who had a stem cell transplant for SCID, so the T cells may come from the graft donor. The J gene is TRBJ2-3, the V gene TRBV15; perhaps TRBD2 as D (6 bases). DNA of the CDR3: TGTGCCACCAGCAGCTTACTAGGAGGGGGCACAGATACGCAGTATTTT. Encoded protein: CATSSLLGGGTDTQYF. The full variable domain, in which reference TRBV15 and TRBJ2-3 provide the parts outside the CDR3, is DAMVIQNPRYQVTQFGKPVTLSCSQTLNHNVMYWYQQKSSQAPKLLFHYYDKDFNNEADTPDNFQSRRPNTSFCFLDIRSPGLGDTAMYLCATSSLLGGGTDTQYFGPGTRLTVL.